This entry features one TCR beta chain sequence. Its specificity is unknown. The sample comes from a study of regulatory T cells in long-lasting Graves disease. As for the study in general: Disease was considered persistent Graves' disease after over 5 years of antithyroid drugs (with positive TSH receptor antibodies). Study-wide points: TRBV28, TRBJ1-2 and TRBJ2-5 were favored in persistent disease.

Time point noted: persistent/refractory GD, antithyroid drugs over 5 years with positive TRAb. There was RNA extracted from PBMCs, and the TCR library was made from it. The CDR3 spans 17 residues. The V end was cut by 0 bases, the J end by 4 bases, with 18 bases between. Germline assignment: CDR1 MNHEY and CDR2 SMNVEV (reference sequence). Combining iRepertoire HTBI primers with Arm-PCR of CDR3 regions, the authors built TCR beta libraries. In the source study's methods: In the combined samples, approximately 62 TRBV and 14 to 15 TRBJ segments were identified. Via MiXCR, TCRdb re-called the multiplex PCR reads, giving one row per CDR3 protein. TCRdb, not the authors, supplied the V and J calls. Among about 460,000 distinct CDR3 sequences listed, approximately 23% were seen once.

This receptor was taken from a female donor with Graves disease. This sequence joins TRBV27 and TRBJ1-2; the D is unclear. This sample comprised peripheral blood mononuclear cells (PBMCs), obtained when the disease was refractory, from a patient treated with antithyroid drugs. The CDR3, as DNA: TGTGCCAGCAGTTTATCGATGCGTCGGGGAGCGGCCTATGGCTACACCTTC. It encodes CASSLSMRRGAAYGYTF.